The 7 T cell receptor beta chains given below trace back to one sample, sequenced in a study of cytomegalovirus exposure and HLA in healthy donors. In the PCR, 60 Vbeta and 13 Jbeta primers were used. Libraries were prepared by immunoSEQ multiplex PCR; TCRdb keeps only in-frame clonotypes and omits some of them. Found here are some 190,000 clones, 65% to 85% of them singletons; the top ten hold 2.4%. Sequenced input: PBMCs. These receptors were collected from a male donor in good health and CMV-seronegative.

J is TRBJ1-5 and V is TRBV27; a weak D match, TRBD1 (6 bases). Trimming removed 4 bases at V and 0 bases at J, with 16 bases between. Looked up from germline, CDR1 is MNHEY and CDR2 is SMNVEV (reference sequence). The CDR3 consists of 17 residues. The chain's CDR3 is CASSSVTGWGSNQPQHF. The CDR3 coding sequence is TGTGCCAGCAGTTCCGTAACAGGGTGGGGTAGCAATCAGCCCCAGCATTTT.

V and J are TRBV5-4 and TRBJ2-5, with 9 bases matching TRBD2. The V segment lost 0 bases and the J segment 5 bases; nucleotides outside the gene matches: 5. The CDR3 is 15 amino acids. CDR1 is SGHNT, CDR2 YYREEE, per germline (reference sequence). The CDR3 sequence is CASSLVVAGAETQYF. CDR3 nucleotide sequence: TGTGCCAGCAGCTTGGTGGTAGCGGGAGCGGAGACCCAGTACTTC.

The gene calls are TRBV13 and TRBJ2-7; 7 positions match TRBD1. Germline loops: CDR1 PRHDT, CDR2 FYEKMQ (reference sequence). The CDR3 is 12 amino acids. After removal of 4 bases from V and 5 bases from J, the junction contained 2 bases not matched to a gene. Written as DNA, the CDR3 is TGTGCCAGCAGCTCGACAGGGAACGAGCAGTACTTC. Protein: CASSSTGNEQYF.

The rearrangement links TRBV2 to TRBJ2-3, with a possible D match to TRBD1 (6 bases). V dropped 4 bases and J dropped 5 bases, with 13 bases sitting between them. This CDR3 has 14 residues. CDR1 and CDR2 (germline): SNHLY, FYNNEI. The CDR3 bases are TGTGCCAGCAGTGCAGACAGGAGTCAAGATACGCAGTATTTT. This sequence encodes CASSADRSQDTQYF.

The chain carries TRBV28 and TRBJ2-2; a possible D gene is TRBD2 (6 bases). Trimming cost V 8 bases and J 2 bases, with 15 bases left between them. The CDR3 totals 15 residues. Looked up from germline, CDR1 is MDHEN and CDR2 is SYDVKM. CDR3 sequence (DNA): TGTGCCAGCTGGGAGGCGGGACGCAACACCGGGGAGCTGTTTTTT. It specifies CASWEAGRNTGELFF.

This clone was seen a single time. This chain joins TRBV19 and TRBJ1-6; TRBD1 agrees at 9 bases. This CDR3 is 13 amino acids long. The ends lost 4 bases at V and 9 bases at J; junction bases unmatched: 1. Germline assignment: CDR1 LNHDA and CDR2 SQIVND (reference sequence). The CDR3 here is CASSRTGVSPLHF. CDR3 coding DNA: TGTGCCAGTAGTAGGACAGGGGTTTCACCCCTCCACTTT.

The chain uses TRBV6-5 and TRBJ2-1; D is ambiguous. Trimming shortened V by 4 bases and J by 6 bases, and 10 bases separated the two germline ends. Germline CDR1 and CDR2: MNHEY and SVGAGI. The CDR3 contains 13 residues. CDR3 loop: CASSSPTRNEQFF. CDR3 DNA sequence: TGTGCCAGCAGTTCCCCGACTCGCAATGAGCAGTTCTTC.